The 25 T cell receptor beta chains below all came from one sample that was sequenced in a study of CD8 T cells in ankylosing spondylitis. Each CDR3 protein is one row after TCRdb ran MiXCR on the 5' RACE reads. The table shows more than 95,000 distinct CDR3 sequences, with roughly 8.3% occurring only once. The sample consisted of blood, either unsorted or a sorted T cell fraction (not recorded which). These receptors all come from a male donor with ankylosing spondylitis or in good health (not recorded which).

The chain employs TRBV4-3 and TRBJ2-2; D is ambiguous. In germline, CDR1 is LGHNA, CDR2 YSLEER. CDR3 length: 10 amino acids. V lost 6 bases to trimming and J lost 12 bases, with 8 bases between them. CDR3 sequence: CASSPGKLFF. In nucleotides, the CDR3 is TGCGCCAGCAGTCCTGGGAAGCTGTTTTTT.

This clonotype was picked up many times. The genes are TRBV3-1 and TRBJ2-5; TRBD2 might be the D (6 bases). The CDR3 spans 15 residues. CDR1 LGHDT and CDR2 YNNKEL come from the germline V gene (reference sequence). With 4 bases removed from V and 2 bases from J, the gap between germline ends came to 14 bases. This CDR3 reads CASSRPGSGQETQYF. The CDR3 region has the DNA TGTGCCAGCAGCCGACCCGGGAGCGGTCAAGAGACCCAGTACTTC.

The sample holds a few counts of this clonotype. The V gene is TRBV12-3 or TRBV12-4, the J gene TRBJ2-1; the match to TRBD1 covers 9 bases. V shed 6 bases, J shed 5 bases, and the junction held 8 bases outside the gene matches. The CDR3 is 15 residues long. The CDR3 is CASRHWDRVHNEQFF. CDR3 coding DNA: TGTGCCAGCAGGCACTGGGACAGGGTACACAATGAGCAGTTCTTC.

This clonotype was seen ten or more times. The rearrangement uses TRBV27 and TRBJ2-1; 8 nucleotides align to TRBD1. This CDR3 is built from 16 residues. With V trimmed by 2 bases and J by 7 bases, 10 bases remained unmatched. Germline CDR1 MNHEY, CDR2 SMNVEV (reference sequence). The CDR3 nucleotides read TGTGCCAGCAGTTTAGTTTTGGGACAGGTGGGAAATGAGCAGTTCTTC. The encoded protein is CASSLVLGQVGNEQFF.

This clonotype has at least ten counts. The rearrangement uses TRBV20-1 and TRBJ1-3, with D perhaps matching TRBD1 (5 bases). The CDR3 loop spans 16 amino acids. V was clipped by 1 base and J by 0 bases, with 13 bases between them. Germline assignment: CDR1 DFQATT and CDR2 SNEGSKA (reference sequence). CDR3 nucleotides: TGCAGTGCTAGAGCCCCCGGGACCAACTCTGGAAACACCATATATTTT. This gives the protein CSARAPGTNSGNTIYF.

This clonotype was recorded many times. V usage is TRBV2 and J usage is TRBJ2-7; 8 bases line up with TRBD1. The germline gives CDR1 SNHLY, CDR2 FYNNEI. V lost 5 bases, J lost 3 bases, and 6 bases stayed unmatched. The length of the CDR3 is 14 residues. CDR3: CASSNRDRFYEQYF. DNA of the CDR3: TGTGCCAGCAGTAACCGGGACAGGTTCTACGAGCAGTACTTC.

This clonotype occurred many times. J is TRBJ1-4 and V is TRBV5-5, with 7 bases matching TRBD1. This CDR3 region has 13 residues. From germline, CDR1 is SGHKS and CDR2 YYEKEE (reference sequence). V shed 4 bases, J shed 6 bases, and the junction held 3 bases outside the gene matches. CDR3: CASSRQGYEKLFF. The CDR3 DNA sequence: TGTGCCAGCAGCCGACAGGGTTATGAAAAACTGTTTTTT. The whole variable domain, filled in from reference TRBV5-5 and TRBJ1-4, reads DAGVTQSPTHLIKTRGQQVTLRCSPISGHKSVSWYQQVLGQGPQFIFQYYEKEERGRGNFPDRFSARQFPNYSSELNVNALLLGDSALYLCASSRQGYEKLFFGSGTQLSVL.

This clonotype was picked up many times. The chain employs TRBV29-1 and TRBJ2-5; weak D call: TRBD1 (5 bases). The V and J ends lost 4 bases and 6 bases respectively, with 15 bases between them. Germline CDR1 is SQVTM and CDR2 is ANQGSEA. There are 13 residues in the CDR3. The CDR3 sequence: CSVGGTGSQTQYF. CDR3 nucleotides: TGCAGCGTTGGGGGCACGGGTAGTCAGACCCAGTACTTC.

This clonotype came up many times. The V and J genes are TRBV4-3 and TRBJ1-2; 7 bases are shared with TRBD1. This CDR3 region has 14 residues. The V gene's germline CDR1 is LGHNA and CDR2 YSLEER. V shed 1 base and J 7 bases; nucleotides not matched to a gene: 6. The DNA of the CDR3 is TGCGCCAGCAGCCAAGGGAGACAGGGCTCTGGCTACACCTTC. Its protein product is CASSQGRQGSGYTF.

This clonotype was seen ten or more times. J is TRBJ1-6 and V is TRBV7-2; D is perhaps TRBD1 (5 bases). The germline CDR1 and CDR2 sequences are SGHTA and FQGNSA. The CDR3 runs to 17 residues. V dropped 1 base and J dropped 8 bases, with 18 bases sitting between them. The CDR3: CASSLVLGGSGYSPLHF. CDR3 nucleotides: TGTGCCAGCAGCTTAGTCCTTGGGGGGAGCGGGTATTCACCCCTCCACTTT.

This clonotype was seen many times. V is TRBV9 and J is TRBJ2-1, with 8 bases that match TRBD1. The CDR3 totals 17 residues. Trimming removed 5 bases from V and 0 bases from J; junction bases left unmatched: 10. Germline V gives CDR1 SGDLS, CDR2 YYNGEE. CDR3 DNA sequence: TGTGCCAGCAGTCCGGGACAGGTCCCTTTCTCCTACAATGAGCAGTTCTTC. It codes for CASSPGQVPFSYNEQFF.

The table lists this clonotype with many counts. This chain uses TRBV12-3 or TRBV12-4 with TRBJ2-3; 9 bases line up with TRBD2. The CDR3 has 17 residues. Trimming took 3 bases from V and 4 from J; bases not matched to a gene: 11. The CDR3 loop reads CASSFVSGRFPPDTQYF. The CDR3 nucleotides read TGTGCCAGCAGTTTCGTCAGCGGGAGGTTTCCCCCAGATACGCAGTATTTT.

This clonotype was recorded at least ten times. The chain recombines TRBV18 with TRBJ2-7; D possibly corresponds to TRBD1 (6 bases). The V gene lost 3 bases and the J gene lost 4 bases, with 13 bases spanning the gap. The CDR3 totals 14 residues. CDR1 and CDR2 from the germline V gene are KGHSH and LQKENI. The CDR3 DNA reads as TGTGCCAGCTCACCGCCATCCAGGGGTTACGAGCAGTACTTC. Protein product: CASSPPSRGYEQYF.

As concerns this clonotype: A read error is possible here, since a much larger clone lies one base away. The chain combines TRBV4-3 with TRBJ2-1; 9 bases match TRBD2. Germline values: CDR1 LGHNA, CDR2 YSLEER. CDR3 size: 16 residues. DNA for the CDR3: TGCGCCAGCAGCCGTCAGCTAGCGGGATTCAACAATGCGCAGTTCTTC. Its translation is CASSRQLAGFNNAQFF.

Points on this clonotype: This may come from a read error, since a much larger clone is one base off. The chain employs TRBV13 and TRBJ2-3; 11 bases agree with TRBD2. Unmatched junction bases numbered 0, after V lost 3 bases and J lost 1 base. This CDR3 is built from 15 residues. Germline-derived CDR1 and CDR2 are PRHDT and FYEKMQ (reference sequence). This chain's CDR3 is CASSFSGGGTDTQYF. For the CDR3, the DNA is TGTGCCAGCAGCTTTAGCGGGGGGGGCACAGATACGCAGTATTTT.

This clonotype showed up many times. The V gene is TRBV7-2, the J gene TRBJ1-2, with D possibly matching TRBD1 (5 bases). Deletions cut 5 bases from V and 1 base from J, with 14 bases between. This CDR3 is 15 amino acids long. CDR1 SGHTA and CDR2 FQGNSA come from the germline V gene. For the CDR3, the DNA is TGTGCCAGCAGCCCTCAGAACGGGGGTAACTATGGCTACACCTTC. It codes for CASSPQNGGNYGYTF.

The chain uses TRBV25-1 and TRBJ2-2; D ambiguous. V dropped 8 bases and J dropped 5 bases, with 12 bases sitting between them. The length of the CDR3 is 13 residues. The germline V gene has CDR1 MGHDK and CDR2 SYGVNS. The CDR3 nucleotides read TGTGCCAGCCGCCCCTTCTTTACCGGGGAGCTGTTTTTT. Residues: CASRPFFTGELFF.

This clonotype was detected many times. The chain recombines TRBV12-3 or TRBV12-4 with TRBJ2-3; no firm D call. The CDR3 is 15 amino acids. Trimming stripped 8 bases from V and 2 bases from J, with 17 bases between. This CDR3 reads CASRSLRTLTDTQYF. CDR3 nucleotides: TGTGCCAGCCGATCTCTTAGGACCCTCACAGATACGCAGTATTTT.

This clonotype was detected only a few times. This rearrangement joins TRBV4-2 to TRBJ2-5; the D gene is possibly TRBD2 (6 bases). V dropped 0 bases and J dropped 5 bases, with 13 bases sitting between them. In germline, CDR1 is LGHNA, CDR2 YNFKEQ. This CDR3 region has 15 residues. The CDR3 DNA reads TGTGCCAGCAGCCAAGAGGTCGGGAGAGGCGAGACCCAGTACTTC. Amino acid sequence: CASSQEVGRGETQYF.

V and J are TRBV12-3 or TRBV12-4 and TRBJ2-1; 11 nucleotides line up with TRBD2. The trim removed 8 bases at V and 6 bases at J, leaving 6 bases unmatched. This CDR3 is 14 amino acids long. The CDR3 nucleotides read TGTGCCAGCTATAGCGGGGGGGCTCGCAATGAGCAGTTCTTC. Its protein is CASYSGGARNEQFF.

This clonotype appeared many times. The genes are TRBV5-1 and TRBJ1-1, with D hard to call. CDR1 is SGHRS, CDR2 YFSETQ, per germline. This CDR3 has 14 residues. Trimming took off 6 bases at V and 1 base at J, with 13 bases between the two ends. CDR3 loop: CASIGSGTNTEAFF. DNA for the CDR3: TGCGCCAGCATCGGATCAGGCACGAACACTGAAGCTTTCTTT.

This clonotype has a handful of counts. The V and J genes are TRBV4-3 and TRBJ2-3; 7 bases agree with TRBD2. After removal of 3 bases from V and 0 bases from J, the junction contained 3 bases not matched to a gene. CDR3 length: 15 residues. CDR1 is LGHNA and CDR2 is YSLEER in the germline V gene. The CDR3 nucleotides are TGCGCCAGCAGCCAGAGCGGGGCTAGCACAGATACGCAGTATTTT. The encoded protein is CASSQSGASTDTQYF.

In its sample, this clonotype was seen many times. The J gene is TRBJ2-2, the V gene TRBV19, with 7 bases identical to TRBD2. The CDR3 extends over 14 amino acids. Germline lookup yields CDR1 LNHDA and CDR2 SQIVND (reference sequence). J lost 1 base, V lost 8 bases, and 4 bases had no gene match. Here the CDR3 reads CASRGLGNTGELFF. CDR3 bases: TGTGCCAGTCGAGGACTAGGGAACACCGGGGAGCTGTTTTTT.

In its sample, this clonotype was seen many times. CDR3 amino acids: CASSRQDRVGSPLHF. In DNA, the CDR3 is TGTGCCAGCAGTCGACAGGACAGGGTCGGTTCACCCCTCCACTTT. The chain is built from TRBV12-3 or TRBV12-4 and TRBJ1-6; the match to TRBD1 covers 8 bases. V gave up 5 bases and J gave up 9 bases; unmatched junction bases: 9. This CDR3 has 15 amino acids.

The rearrangement links TRBV7-2 to TRBJ2-7, with a tentative D call TRBD2 (6 bases). The germline V and J ends were trimmed by 1 base and 6 bases, with 16 bases remaining between them. The CDR3 is made up of 15 amino acids. The germline CDR1 and CDR2 sequences are SGHTA and FQGNSA. The CDR3 DNA sequence: TGTGCCAGCAGCTTAGGGTCTGGGGGGAGTGGCGAGCAGTACTTC. Its protein is CASSLGSGGSGEQYF.